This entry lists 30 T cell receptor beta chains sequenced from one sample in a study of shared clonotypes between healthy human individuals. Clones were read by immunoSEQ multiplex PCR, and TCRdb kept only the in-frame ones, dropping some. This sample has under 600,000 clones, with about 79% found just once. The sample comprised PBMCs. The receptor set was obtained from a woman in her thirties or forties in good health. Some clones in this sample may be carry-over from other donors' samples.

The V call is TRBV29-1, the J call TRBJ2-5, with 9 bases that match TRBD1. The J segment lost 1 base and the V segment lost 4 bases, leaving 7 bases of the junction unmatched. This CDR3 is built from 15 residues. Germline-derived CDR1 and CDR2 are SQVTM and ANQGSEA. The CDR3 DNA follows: TGCAGCGTTGGCCGGACAGGGGTATCCCAAGAGACCCAGTACTTC. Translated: CSVGRTGVSQETQYF.

The CDR3 sequence: CASSELYRTRDRTDTQYF. CDR3 nucleotide sequence: TGTGCCAGCAGCGAACTATATAGGACGCGGGACAGGACAGATACGCAGTATTTT. The J gene is TRBJ2-3, the V gene TRBV5-6, with TRBD1 matching over 8 bases. Unmatched junction bases numbered 16, after V lost 4 bases and J lost 3 bases. The length of the CDR3 is 18 residues. Germline V gene data show CDR1 as SGHDT and CDR2 as YYEEEE.

The CDR3 coding sequence is TGTGCCAGCAGCTTGGGCGGGAGAGGGGACAATGAGCAGTTCTTC. Protein sequence: CASSLGGRGDNEQFF. The rearrangement uses TRBV5-8 and TRBJ2-1; 7 bases map to TRBD2. Germline V gives CDR1 SGHTS, CDR2 YDEGEE. The CDR3 covers 15 residues. The V and J ends lost 0 bases and 5 bases, in that order; junction bases with no gene match: 5.

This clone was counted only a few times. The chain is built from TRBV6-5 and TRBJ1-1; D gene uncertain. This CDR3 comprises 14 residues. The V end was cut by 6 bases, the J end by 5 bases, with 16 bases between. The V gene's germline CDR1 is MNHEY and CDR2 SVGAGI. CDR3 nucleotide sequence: TGTGCCAGCAGGGAAAGGGTTGTCGGGACTGAAGCTTTCTTT. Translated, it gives CASRERVVGTEAFF.

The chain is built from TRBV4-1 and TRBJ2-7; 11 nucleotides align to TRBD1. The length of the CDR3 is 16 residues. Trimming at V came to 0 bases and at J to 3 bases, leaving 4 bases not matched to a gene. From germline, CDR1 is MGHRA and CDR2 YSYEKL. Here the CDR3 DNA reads TGCGCCAGCAGCCAAGAATGGGACAGGGGGTACTACGAGCAGTACTTC. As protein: CASSQEWDRGYYEQYF.

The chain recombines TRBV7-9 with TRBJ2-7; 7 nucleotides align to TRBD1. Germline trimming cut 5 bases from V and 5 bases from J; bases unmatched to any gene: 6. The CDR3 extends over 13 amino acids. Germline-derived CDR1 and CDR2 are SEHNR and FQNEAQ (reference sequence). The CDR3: CASSRQGGNEQYF. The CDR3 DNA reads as TGTGCCAGCAGCCGACAGGGCGGCAACGAGCAGTACTTC.

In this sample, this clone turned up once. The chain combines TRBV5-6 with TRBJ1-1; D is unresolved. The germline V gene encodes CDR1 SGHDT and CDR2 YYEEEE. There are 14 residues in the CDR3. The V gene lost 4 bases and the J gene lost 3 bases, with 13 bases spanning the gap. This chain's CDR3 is CASSGVLRDTEAFF. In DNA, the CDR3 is TGTGCCAGCAGCGGAGTCCTGAGGGACACTGAAGCTTTCTTT.

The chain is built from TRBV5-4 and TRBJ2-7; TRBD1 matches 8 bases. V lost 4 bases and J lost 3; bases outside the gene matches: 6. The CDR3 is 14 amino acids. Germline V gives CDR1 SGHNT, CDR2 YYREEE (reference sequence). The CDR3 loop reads CASSRLGTGYEQYF. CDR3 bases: TGTGCCAGCAGCCGACTCGGGACAGGCTACGAGCAGTACTTC.

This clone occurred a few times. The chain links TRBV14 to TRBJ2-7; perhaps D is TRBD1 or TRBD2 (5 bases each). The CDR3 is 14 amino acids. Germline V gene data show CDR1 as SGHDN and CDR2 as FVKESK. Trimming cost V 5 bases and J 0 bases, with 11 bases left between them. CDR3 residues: CASSFRDGSYEQYF. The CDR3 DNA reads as TGTGCCAGCAGCTTTCGGGACGGCTCCTACGAGCAGTACTTC.

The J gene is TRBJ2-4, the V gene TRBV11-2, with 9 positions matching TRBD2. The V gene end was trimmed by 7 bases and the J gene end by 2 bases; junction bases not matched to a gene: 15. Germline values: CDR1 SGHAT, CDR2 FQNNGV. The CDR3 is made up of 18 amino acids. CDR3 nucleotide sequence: TGTGCCAGCACCACTGGGCGGGGGGGAGCCGCCACCAAAAACATTCAGTACTTC. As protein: CASTTGRGGAATKNIQYF.

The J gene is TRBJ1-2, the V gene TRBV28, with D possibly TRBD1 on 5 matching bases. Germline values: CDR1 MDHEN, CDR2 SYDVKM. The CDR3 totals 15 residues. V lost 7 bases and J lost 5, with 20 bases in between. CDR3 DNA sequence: TGTGCCAGCAACCTAAAATATAGGGGAGAATATGGCTACACCTTC. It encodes CASNLKYRGEYGYTF.

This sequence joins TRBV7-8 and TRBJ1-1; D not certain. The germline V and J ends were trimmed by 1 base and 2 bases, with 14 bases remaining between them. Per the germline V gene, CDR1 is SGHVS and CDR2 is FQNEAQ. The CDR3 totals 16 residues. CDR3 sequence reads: CASSLGVGPPNTEAFF. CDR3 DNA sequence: TGTGCCAGCAGCTTAGGGGTCGGGCCCCCTAACACTGAAGCTTTCTTT. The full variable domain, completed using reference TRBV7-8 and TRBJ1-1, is GAGVSQSPRYKVAKRGQDVALRCDPISGHVSLFWYQQALGQGPEFLTYFQNEAQLDKSGLPSDRFFAERPEGSVSTLKIQRTQQEDSAVYLCASSLGVGPPNTEAFFGQGTRLTVV.

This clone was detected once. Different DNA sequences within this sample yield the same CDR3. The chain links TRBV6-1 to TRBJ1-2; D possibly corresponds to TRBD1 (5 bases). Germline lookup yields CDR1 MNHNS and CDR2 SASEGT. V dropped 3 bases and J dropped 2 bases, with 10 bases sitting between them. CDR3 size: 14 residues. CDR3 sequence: CASSEAGQNYGYTF. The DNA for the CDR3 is TGTGCCAGCAGTGAGGCGGGGCAGAACTATGGCTACACCTTC.

This CDR3 reads CASSPRGLQETQYF. DNA for the CDR3: TGTGCCAGCAGCCCCAGGGGGCTCCAAGAGACCCAGTACTTC. V is TRBV5-6 and J is TRBJ2-5, with 8 bases lining up with TRBD1. CDR1 and CDR2 (germline): SGHDT, YYEEEE. V gave up 4 bases and J gave up 1 base; unmatched junction bases: 3. CDR3 length: 14 amino acids. Full variable domain (missing parts from reference TRBV5-6 and TRBJ2-5): DAGVTQSPTHLIKTRGQQVTLRCSPKSGHDTVSWYQQALGQGPQFIFQYYEEEERQRGNFPDRFSGHQFPNYSSELNVNALLLGDSALYLCASSPRGLQETQYFGPGTRLLVL.

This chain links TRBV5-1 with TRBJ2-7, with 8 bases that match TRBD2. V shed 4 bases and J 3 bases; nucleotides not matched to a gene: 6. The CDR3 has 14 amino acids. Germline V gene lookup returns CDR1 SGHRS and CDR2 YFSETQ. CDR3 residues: CASSQAGDLYEQYF. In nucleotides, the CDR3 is TGCGCCAGCAGCCAAGCGGGGGATCTCTACGAGCAGTACTTC.

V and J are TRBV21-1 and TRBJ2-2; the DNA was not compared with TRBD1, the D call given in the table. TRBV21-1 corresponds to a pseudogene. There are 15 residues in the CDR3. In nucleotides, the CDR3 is TGTGCCAGCAGCAAATGGGACAGGGAGAACGGGGAGCTGTTTTTT. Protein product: CASSKWDRENGELFF.

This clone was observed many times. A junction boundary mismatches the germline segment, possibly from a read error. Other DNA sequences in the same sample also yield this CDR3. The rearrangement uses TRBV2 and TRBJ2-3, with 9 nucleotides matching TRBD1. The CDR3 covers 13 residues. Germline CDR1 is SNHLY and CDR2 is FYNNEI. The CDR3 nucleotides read TGTGCCAGCAGCACAGGGGGCACCGATACGCAGTATTTT. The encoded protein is CASSTGGTDTQYF.

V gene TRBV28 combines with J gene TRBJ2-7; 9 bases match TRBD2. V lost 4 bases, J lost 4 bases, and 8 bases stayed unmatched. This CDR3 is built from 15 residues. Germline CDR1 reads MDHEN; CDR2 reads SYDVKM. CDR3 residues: CASSSHVAGEYEQYF. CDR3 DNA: TGTGCCAGCAGTTCCCACGTAGCGGGAGAATACGAGCAGTACTTC.

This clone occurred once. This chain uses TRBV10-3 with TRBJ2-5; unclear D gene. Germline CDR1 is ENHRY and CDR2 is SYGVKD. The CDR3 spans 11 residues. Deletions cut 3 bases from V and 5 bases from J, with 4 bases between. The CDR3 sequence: CAISDGETQYF. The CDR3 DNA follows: TGTGCCATCAGTGACGGGGAGACCCAGTACTTC.

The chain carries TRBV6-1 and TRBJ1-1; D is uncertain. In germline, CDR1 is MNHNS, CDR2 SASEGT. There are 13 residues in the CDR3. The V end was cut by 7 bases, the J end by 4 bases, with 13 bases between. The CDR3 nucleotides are TGTGCCAGCACGATCCGGGTTGGCACTGAAGCTTTCTTT. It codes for CASTIRVGTEAFF.

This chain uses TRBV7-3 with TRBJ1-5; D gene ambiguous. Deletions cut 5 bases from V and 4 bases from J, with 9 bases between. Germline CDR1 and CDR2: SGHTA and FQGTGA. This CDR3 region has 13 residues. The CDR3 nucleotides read TGTGCCAGCAGCACCCACGGGAATCAGCCCCAGCATTTT. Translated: CASSTHGNQPQHF.

This CDR3 reads CASSSHGEQYF. CDR3 DNA sequence: TGTGCCAGTAGTTCTCACGGGGAGCAGTACTTC. V usage is TRBV19 and J usage is TRBJ2-7; D not certain. The CDR3 is 11 residues long. Germline values: CDR1 LNHDA, CDR2 SQIVND (reference sequence). The germline V and J ends were trimmed by 5 bases and 7 bases, with 9 bases remaining between them.

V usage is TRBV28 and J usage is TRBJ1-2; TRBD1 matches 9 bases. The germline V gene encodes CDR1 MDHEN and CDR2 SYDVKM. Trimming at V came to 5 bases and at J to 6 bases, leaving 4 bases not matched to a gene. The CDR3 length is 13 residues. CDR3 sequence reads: CASSTTGGDGYTF. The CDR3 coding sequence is TGTGCCAGCAGTACGACAGGGGGAGATGGCTACACCTTC.

The CDR3 bases are TGTGCCAGCAGTACCCAGGGGGCGGAGGGCTACACCTTC. Its translation is CASSTQGAEGYTF. The V gene is TRBV27, the J gene TRBJ1-2; 8 nucleotides align to TRBD1. V trimming: 5 bases; J trimming: 8 bases; junction bases outside the gene matches: 7. CDR3 length: 13 amino acids. Germline V gene data show CDR1 as MNHEY and CDR2 as SMNVEV (reference sequence).

The CDR3 loop is CASSKGQGTDTQYF. The CDR3 DNA reads as TGCGCCAGCAGCAAAGGACAGGGTACAGATACGCAGTATTTT. The V call is TRBV5-1, the J call TRBJ2-3; 8 bases align to TRBD1. CDR1 is SGHRS, CDR2 YFSETQ, per germline. The CDR3 is 14 amino acids. Germline trimming cut 4 bases from V and 3 bases from J; bases unmatched to any gene: 4.

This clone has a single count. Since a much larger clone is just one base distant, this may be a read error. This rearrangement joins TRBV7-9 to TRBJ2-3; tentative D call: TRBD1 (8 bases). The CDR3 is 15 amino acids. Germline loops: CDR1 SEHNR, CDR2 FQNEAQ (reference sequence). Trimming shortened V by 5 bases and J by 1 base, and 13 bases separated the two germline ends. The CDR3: CASSPQGGGTDTQYF. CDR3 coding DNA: TGTGCCAGCAGCCCACAGGGGGGGGGCACAGATACGCAGTATTTT.

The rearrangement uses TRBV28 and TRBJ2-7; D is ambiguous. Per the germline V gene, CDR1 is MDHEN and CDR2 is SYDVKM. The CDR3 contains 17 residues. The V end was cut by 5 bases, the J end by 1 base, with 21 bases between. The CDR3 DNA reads TGTGCCAGCAGTACGCTTCCCGGCAAAGGTTTGTCCTACGAGCAGTACTTC. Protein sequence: CASSTLPGKGLSYEQYF. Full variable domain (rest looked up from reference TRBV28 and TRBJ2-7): DVKVTQSSRYLVKRTGEKVFLECVQDMDHENMFWYRQDPGLGLRLIYFSYDVKMKEKGDIPEGYSVSREKKERFSLILESASTNQTSMYLCASSTLPGKGLSYEQYFGPGTRLTVT.

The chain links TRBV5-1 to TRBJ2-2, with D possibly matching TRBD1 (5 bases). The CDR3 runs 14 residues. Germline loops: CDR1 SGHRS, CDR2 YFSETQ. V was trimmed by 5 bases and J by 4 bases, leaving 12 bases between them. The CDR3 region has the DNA TGCGCCAGCAGGGGGCAGGGTAGCACCGGGGAGCTGTTTTTT. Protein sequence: CASRGQGSTGELFF.

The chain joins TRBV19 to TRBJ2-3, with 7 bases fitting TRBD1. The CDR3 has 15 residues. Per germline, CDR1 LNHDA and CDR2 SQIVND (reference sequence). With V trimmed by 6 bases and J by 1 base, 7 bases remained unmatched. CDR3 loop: CASSPDRDGTDTQYF. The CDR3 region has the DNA TGTGCCAGTAGCCCCGACAGGGACGGCACAGATACGCAGTATTTT.

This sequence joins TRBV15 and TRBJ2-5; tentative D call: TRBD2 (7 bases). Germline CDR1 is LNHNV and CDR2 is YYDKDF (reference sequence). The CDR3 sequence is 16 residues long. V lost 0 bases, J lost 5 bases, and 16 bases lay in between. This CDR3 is CATSRDGGGRIETQYF. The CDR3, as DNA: TGTGCCACCAGCAGAGATGGGGGGGGGCGTATTGAGACCCAGTACTTC.